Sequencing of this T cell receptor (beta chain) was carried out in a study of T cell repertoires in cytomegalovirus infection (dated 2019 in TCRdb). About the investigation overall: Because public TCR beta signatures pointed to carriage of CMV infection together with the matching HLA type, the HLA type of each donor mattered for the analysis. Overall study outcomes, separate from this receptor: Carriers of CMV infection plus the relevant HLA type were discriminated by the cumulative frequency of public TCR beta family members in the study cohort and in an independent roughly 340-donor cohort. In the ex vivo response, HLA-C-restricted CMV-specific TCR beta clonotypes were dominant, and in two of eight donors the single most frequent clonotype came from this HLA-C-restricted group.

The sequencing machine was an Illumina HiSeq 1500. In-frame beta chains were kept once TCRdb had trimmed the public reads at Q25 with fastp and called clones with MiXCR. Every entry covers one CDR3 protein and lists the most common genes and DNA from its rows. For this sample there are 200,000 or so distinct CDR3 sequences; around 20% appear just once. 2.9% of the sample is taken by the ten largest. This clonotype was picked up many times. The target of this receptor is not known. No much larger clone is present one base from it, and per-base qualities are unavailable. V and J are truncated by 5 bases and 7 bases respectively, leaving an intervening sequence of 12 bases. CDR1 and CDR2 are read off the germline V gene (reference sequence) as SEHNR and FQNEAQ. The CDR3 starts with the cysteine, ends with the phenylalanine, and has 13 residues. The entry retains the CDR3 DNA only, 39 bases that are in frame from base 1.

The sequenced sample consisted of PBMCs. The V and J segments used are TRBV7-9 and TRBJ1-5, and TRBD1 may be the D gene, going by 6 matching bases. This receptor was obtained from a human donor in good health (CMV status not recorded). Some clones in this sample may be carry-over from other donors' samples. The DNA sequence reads TGTGCCAGCAGCATAAACCAGGGGCAGCCCCAGCATTTT. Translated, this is CASSINQGQPQHF. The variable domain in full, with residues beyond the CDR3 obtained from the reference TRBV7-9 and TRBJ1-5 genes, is DTGVSQNPRHKITKRGQNVTFRCDPISEHNRLYWYRQTLGQGPEFLTYFQNEAQLEKSRLLSDRFSAERPKGSFSTLEIQRTEQGDSAMYLCASSINQGQPQHFGDGTRLSIL.